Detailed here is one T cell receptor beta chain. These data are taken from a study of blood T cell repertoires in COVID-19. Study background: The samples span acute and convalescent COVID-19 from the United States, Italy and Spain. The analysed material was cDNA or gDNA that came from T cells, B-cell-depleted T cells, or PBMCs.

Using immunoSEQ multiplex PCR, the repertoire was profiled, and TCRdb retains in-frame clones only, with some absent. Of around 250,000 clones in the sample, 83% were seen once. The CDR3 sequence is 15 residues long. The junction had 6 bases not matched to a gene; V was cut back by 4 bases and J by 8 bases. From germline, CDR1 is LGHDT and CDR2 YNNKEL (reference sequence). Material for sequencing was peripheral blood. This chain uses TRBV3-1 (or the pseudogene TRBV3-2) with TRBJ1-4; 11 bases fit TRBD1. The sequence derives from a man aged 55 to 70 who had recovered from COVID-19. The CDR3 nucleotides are TGTGCCAGCAGCCTACGGACAGGGGGCGTCGAAAAACTGTTTTTT. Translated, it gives CASSLRTGGVEKLFF.